This TCR beta chain was captured in a study of regulatory T cells in long-lasting Graves disease. Study-wide findings and caveats: Persistent Graves' patients had lower TCR diversity than newly diagnosed ones.

Germline V gene sequence: CDR1 LGHDT, CDR2 YNNKEL (reference sequence). Unmatched junction bases numbered 7, after V lost 4 bases and J lost 5 bases. CDR3 size: 14 residues. This clonotype was seen ten or more times. Antigen specificity is unknown. This sample's time point: newly diagnosed GD, antithyroid drugs for less than 3 months. PBMC-derived RNA was used for the TCR library. Patients of an endocrinology department in Xi'an, China, were included. CDR3-region Arm-PCR and iRepertoire HTBI primers produced the TCR beta libraries. TCRdb independently ran MiXCR on the multiplex PCR reads; one entry per CDR3 protein. Of under 400,000 distinct CDR3 sequences listed, over 15% are singletons. This same sample was also part of a study on T cells in Graves' hyperthyroidism and ophthalmopathy. In that study: The diagnoses drew upon clinical symptoms, serum thyroxine and TRAb, thyroid ultrasound and orbital computed tomography. Blood also contained most expanded thyroid clonotypes above 0.001.

The V and J genes are TRBV3-1 and TRBJ2-5; 7 positions agree with TRBD1. This clonotype originated in a man aged 35 to 55 with Graves disease. Material: peripheral blood mononuclear cells (PBMCs), obtained at new diagnosis, from a patient treated with antithyroid drugs. CDR3 sequence reads: CASSLTGRGETQYF. As DNA, the CDR3 is TGTGCCAGCAGCCTGACAGGGAGAGGGGAGACCCAGTACTTC.